The T cell receptor (beta chain) under discussion was sequenced for a study of cytomegalovirus exposure and HLA in healthy donors. Trimming at V came to 4 bases and at J to 4 bases, leaving 11 bases not matched to a gene. The CDR3 is 16 amino acids. Germline V CDR1 and CDR2: SGHNT, YENEEA. Amplification used 60 Vbeta primers and 13 Jbeta primers. Sequenced by immunoSEQ multiplex PCR; TCRdb stores in-frame clones only, minus some. Of some 120,000 clones detected, about 74% appear once; the ten largest clones hold 5.5% to 7.5%. Study-level findings and limits: Across donors, presence/absence analyses took sequencing depth to be roughly uniform.

About this clone itself: Its antigen is unidentified.

The material sequenced was PBMCs. The rearrangement uses TRBV11-3 and TRBJ2-3; 7 bases match TRBD1. The origin of this receptor is a woman between 50 and 59 years old in good health and CMV-seropositive. The CDR3 protein is CASSWRPGTDADTQYF. The CDR3 DNA follows: TGTGCCAGCAGCTGGAGACCGGGGACAGATGCAGATACGCAGTATTTT.